The 18 T cell receptor beta chains presented below share a single source sample, sequenced in a study of response to subunit inactivated influenza vaccine. TCRdb used MiXCR to reprocess the RT-PCR reads, holding one entry per CDR3 protein. The table lists 710,000 or so distinct CDR3 sequences, around 14% of them singletons, with approximately 10% in the top ten. Sequenced material: PBMCs from blood, taken less than 13 days after vaccination. These receptors came from a middle-aged man who received an inactivated influenza vaccine.

This clonotype was seen more than once but under ten times. The gene calls are TRBV4-2 and TRBJ2-7; D call uncertain. This CDR3 comprises 14 residues. V was cut by 0 bases and J by 2 bases, with 8 bases left in between. Germline CDR1 is LGHNA and CDR2 is YNFKEQ. CDR3 loop: CASSQENRAYEQYF. The CDR3 DNA follows: TGTGCCAGCAGCCAAGAAAACAGAGCCTACGAGCAGTACTTC.

The rearrangement links TRBV11-3 to TRBJ1-6, with TRBD1 matching over 9 bases. The CDR3 contains 17 residues. CDR1 is SGHNT, CDR2 YENEEA, per germline. With 1 base clipped from V and 10 bases from J, the junction kept 11 bases outside the gene matches. CDR3 DNA sequence: TGTGCCAGCAGCTTAGGACCTCCGGGACAGGGTTCCTCACCCCTCCACTTT. Its translation: CASSLGPPGQGSSPLHF.

A few counts support this clonotype. V and J are TRBV4-1 and TRBJ2-3, with D tentatively TRBD2 (6 bases). The CDR3 extends over 14 amino acids. Germline values: CDR1 MGHRA, CDR2 YSYEKL. Trimming stripped 8 bases from V and 2 bases from J, with 14 bases between. The CDR3 here is CASATRDFTDTQYF. The CDR3 DNA reads as TGCGCCAGCGCGACCCGGGACTTCACAGATACGCAGTATTTT.

This clonotype was seen a handful of times. One base away lies a much larger clone, so this may be a sequencing read error. V usage is TRBV28 and J usage is TRBJ2-1; no firm D call. Germline CDR1 and CDR2: MDHEN and SYDVKM. The CDR3 has 17 residues. The V and J ends lost 5 bases and 4 bases respectively, with 21 bases between them. This CDR3 is CASSLLSRGQDYNEQFF. CDR3 in DNA: TGTGCCAGCAGTCTTTTGTCCAGAGGCCAGGATTACAATGAGCAGTTCTTC.

The table lists this clonotype with a few counts. J is TRBJ2-1 and V is TRBV29-1, with a weak D call TRBD1 (6 bases). Deletions cut 0 bases from V and 3 bases from J, with 12 bases between. The CDR3 covers 15 residues. Germline V gene lookup returns CDR1 SQVTM and CDR2 ANQGSEA. CDR3 residues: CSVEDPLTGYNEQFF. In DNA, the CDR3 is TGCAGCGTTGAAGATCCCCTGACAGGCTACAATGAGCAGTTCTTC.

V and J are TRBV4-1 and TRBJ1-1; TRBD1 aligns across 8 bases. V gave up 0 bases and J gave up 4 bases; unmatched junction bases: 13. The CDR3 is 18 amino acids. Per germline, CDR1 MGHRA and CDR2 YSYEKL. The CDR3 loop reads CASSQDLRGPVRGTEAFF. CDR3 sequence (DNA): TGCGCCAGCAGCCAAGATCTCAGGGGGCCAGTCAGGGGCACTGAAGCTTTCTTT.

The chain links TRBV7-9 to TRBJ2-7; unclear D gene. V was pared by 2 bases and J by 6 bases, with 11 bases between. The CDR3 spans 13 residues. The V gene's germline CDR1 is SEHNR and CDR2 FQNEAQ (reference sequence). The CDR3 loop reads CASSLIDNGEQYF. CDR3 bases: TGTGCCAGCAGCTTAATTGATAATGGCGAGCAGTACTTC. The variable domain in full, completed from reference TRBV7-9 and TRBJ2-7, reads DTGVSQNPRHKITKRGQNVTFRCDPISEHNRLYWYRQTLGQGPEFLTYFQNEAQLEKSRLLSDRFSAERPKGSFSTLEIQRTEQGDSAMYLCASSLIDNGEQYFGPGTRLTVT.

The V and J genes are TRBV12-3 or TRBV12-4 and TRBJ2-7; 9 bases fit TRBD1. This CDR3 contains 14 residues. After removal of 10 bases from V and 3 bases from J, the junction contained 10 bases not matched to a gene. The CDR3 protein is CANRSTGGNYEQYF. The CDR3 coding sequence is TGTGCCAACAGGTCGACAGGGGGGAACTACGAGCAGTACTTC.

This clonotype was observed a few times. The V call is TRBV6-4, the J call TRBJ1-5; 7 bases agree with TRBD1. Germline CDR1 MRHNA, CDR2 SNTAGT. V trimming: 4 bases; J trimming: 4 bases; junction bases outside the gene matches: 10. The CDR3 runs 16 residues. The CDR3 sequence is CASSGQDRVRNQPQHF. The CDR3 DNA reads as TGTGCCAGCAGTGGACAAGACAGGGTAAGGAATCAGCCCCAGCATTTT.

This clonotype was seen a handful of times. The chain has TRBV6-5 and TRBJ1-3, with a tentative D call TRBD1 (5 bases). Germline lookup yields CDR1 MNHEY and CDR2 SVGAGI. The CDR3 contains 15 residues. V gave up 5 bases and J gave up 0 bases, with 11 bases separating them. The CDR3 coding sequence is TGTGCCAGCAGTCACAGGCCGATCTCTGGAAACACCATATATTTT. This codes for CASSHRPISGNTIYF.

The chain links TRBV6-2 or TRBV6-3 to TRBJ2-1, with 12 bases lining up with TRBD2. The J segment lost 7 bases and the V segment lost 2 bases, leaving 15 bases of the junction unmatched. In germline, CDR1 is MNHEY, CDR2 SVGEGT. There are 19 residues in the CDR3. CDR3 in amino acids: CASSYDWTSGTVIRNEQFF. The CDR3 DNA sequence: TGTGCCAGCAGTTACGATTGGACTAGCGGGACGGTGATACGGAATGAGCAGTTCTTC.

The chain recombines TRBV15 with TRBJ2-5, with D perhaps matching TRBD1 or TRBD2 (6 bases each). V was clipped by 0 bases and J by 5 bases, with 16 bases between them. The CDR3 consists of 16 residues. The germline CDR1 and CDR2 sequences are LNHNV and YYDKDF (reference sequence). As DNA, the CDR3 is TGTGCCACCAGCAGAGATTGGGGGGCCCCCCAGGAGACCCAGTACTTC. Its translation is CATSRDWGAPQETQYF.

This clonotype was seen a handful of times. The chain has TRBV25-1 and TRBJ1-2; D gene uncertain. The CDR3 has 12 amino acids. Deletions cut 8 bases from V and 8 bases from J, with 15 bases between. Per germline, CDR1 MGHDK and CDR2 SYGVNS. The CDR3 region has the DNA TGTGCCAGCGTCGCCGGGTTAGGCGGCTACACCTTC. As protein: CASVAGLGGYTF.

This clonotype was observed a few times. This sequence joins TRBV20-1 and TRBJ1-2, with 7 bases identical to TRBD1. With 5 bases clipped from V and 7 bases from J, the junction kept 1 base outside the gene matches. CDR1 and CDR2 from the germline V gene are DFQATT and SNEGSKA (reference sequence). The CDR3 loop spans 10 amino acids. The CDR3 coding sequence is TGCAGTGCTCAGGGGGGTGGCTACACCTTC. This encodes CSAQGGGYTF.

This clonotype has just a few counts. The rearrangement uses TRBV7-2 and TRBJ2-2; TRBD2 matches at 9 bases. Germline values: CDR1 SGHTA, CDR2 FQGNSA. There are 17 residues in the CDR3. V lost 3 bases and J lost 5; bases outside the gene matches: 10. CDR3 loop: CASSLSSGGLVTGELFF. As DNA, the CDR3 is TGTGCCAGCAGCTTGAGTAGCGGGGGCCTGGTGACCGGGGAGCTGTTTTTT.

This clonotype has a handful of counts. The chain has TRBV20-1 and TRBJ2-7; D possibly corresponds to TRBD2 (6 bases). Deletions cut 0 bases from V and 1 base from J, with 19 bases between. Germline-derived CDR1 and CDR2 are DFQATT and SNEGSKA (reference sequence). The CDR3 totals 17 residues. The DNA of the CDR3 is TGCAGTGCTAGAGATCTACAGTCGGGGAGGACTTCCTACGAGCAGTACTTC. Translated, it gives CSARDLQSGRTSYEQYF.

This rearrangement joins TRBV29-1 to TRBJ2-5; D is unresolved. The CDR3 has 15 residues. Germline V lookup: CDR1 SQVTM, CDR2 ANQGSEA. V lost 2 bases, J lost 0 bases, and 13 bases lay in between. This CDR3 reads CSVESLGWYQETQYF. CDR3 DNA sequence: TGCAGCGTTGAAAGTTTGGGGTGGTACCAAGAGACCCAGTACTTC.

This rearrangement joins TRBV7-3 to TRBJ2-1, with TRBD1 as a possible D gene (5 bases). The germline V gene encodes CDR1 SGHTA and CDR2 FQGTGA. The CDR3 extends over 14 amino acids. The germline V and J ends were trimmed by 2 bases and 5 bases, with 10 bases remaining between them. Here the CDR3 DNA reads TGTGCCAGCAGCTTACAGGGTCTCGACAATGAGCAGTTCTTC. Translating gives CASSLQGLDNEQFF.